Sequencing of this TCR beta chain was carried out in a study of a mutant IDH1 vaccine in newly diagnosed glioma. Germline lookup yields CDR1 SNHLY and CDR2 FYNNEI. Trimming took 5 bases from V and 0 from J, leaving 7 bases between them. This CDR3 contains 13 residues. On this clone: Its specificity is unknown.

Libraries were prepared by immunoSEQ multiplex PCR; TCRdb keeps only in-frame clonotypes and omits some of them. The sample has tens of thousands of clones, approximately 70% seen once. The study, taken as a whole, reports: The occurrence of vaccine-induced immune responses was seen in over 90% of patients. Shifts in the top peripheral T cell clonotypes seemed unrelated to pseudoprogression.

Indicated time point: week 11, during vaccination. Every vaccination contained 300 ug of the mutant IDH1 20-mer peptide and was paired with topical imiquimod. Donors harbored newly found WHO grade 3 or 4 IDH1-mutant, ATRX-lost astrocytomas. The sequence derives from a man aged 18 to 30 with glioma. Some clones in this sample may be carry-over from other donors' samples. Sequencing used peripheral blood mononuclear cells (PBMCs), obtained from a glioma patient whose treatment included an IDH1 peptide vaccine. The rearrangement joins TRBV2 to TRBJ1-1; D is undetermined. CDR3 loop: CASSIDMNTEAFF. The CDR3 DNA reads as TGTGCCAGCAGTATAGACATGAACACTGAAGCTTTCTTT.